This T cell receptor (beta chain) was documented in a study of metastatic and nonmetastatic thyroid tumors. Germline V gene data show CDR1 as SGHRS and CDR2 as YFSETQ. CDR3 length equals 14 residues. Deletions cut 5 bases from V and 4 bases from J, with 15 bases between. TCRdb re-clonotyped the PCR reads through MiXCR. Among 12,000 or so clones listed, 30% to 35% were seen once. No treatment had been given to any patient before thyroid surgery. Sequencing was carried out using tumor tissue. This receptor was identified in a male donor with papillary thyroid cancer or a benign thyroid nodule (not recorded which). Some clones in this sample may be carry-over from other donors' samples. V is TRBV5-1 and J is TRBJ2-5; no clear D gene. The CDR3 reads CASRTMVGIETQYF. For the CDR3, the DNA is TGCGCCAGCAGGACCATGGTAGGGATAGAGACCCAGTACTTC.